Presented here are 8 T cell receptor beta chains from one specimen sequenced in a study of control samples from healthy donors and cancer patients. Assay: immunoSEQ multiplex PCR; the TCRdb copy retains only in-frame clones and omits some. This repertoire includes about 200,000 clones. Sequenced input: blood. These receptors originate from a woman aged 25 to 39 in good health.

This rearrangement joins TRBV7-9 to TRBJ2-7, with D possibly being TRBD1 (5 bases). CDR1 SEHNR and CDR2 FQNEAQ come from the germline V gene (reference sequence). The V end lost 6 bases, the J end lost 0 bases, and 9 bases lay between the germline ends. The CDR3 is 13 amino acids. CDR3 sequence reads: CASSRQPSYEQYF. Written as DNA, the CDR3 is TGTGCCAGCAGTAGACAGCCCTCCTACGAGCAGTACTTC.

The V and J genes are TRBV18 and TRBJ2-1; a possible D gene is TRBD1 (5 bases). CDR3 length: 13 amino acids. CDR1 and CDR2 from the germline V gene are KGHSH and LQKENI. V was clipped by 2 bases and J by 6 bases, with 8 bases between them. CDR3 nucleotide sequence: TGTGCCAGCTCACCAAATCAGGGCAATGAGCAGTTCTTC. Translation gives CASSPNQGNEQFF.

The rearrangement links TRBV27 to TRBJ1-1; 8 bases agree with TRBD1. The J segment lost 3 bases and the V segment lost 5 bases, leaving 8 bases of the junction unmatched. CDR1 and CDR2 from the germline V gene are MNHEY and SMNVEV (reference sequence). The CDR3 contains 15 residues. CDR3 residues: CASSPLDRDHTEAFF. The CDR3 DNA reads as TGTGCCAGCAGTCCTTTGGACAGGGACCACACTGAAGCTTTCTTT.

The chain carries TRBV29-1 and TRBJ1-3, with D tentatively TRBD1 (6 bases). V was cut by 1 base and J by 0 bases, with 19 bases left in between. Germline V gene data show CDR1 as SQVTM and CDR2 as ANQGSEA. The CDR3 covers 18 residues. In nucleotides, the CDR3 is TGCAGCGTTGAAGTCCGGAGGGACAAAACCCTCTCTGGAAACACCATATATTTT. The encoded protein is CSVEVRRDKTLSGNTIYF. The complete variable domain, with remaining parts taken from reference TRBV29-1 and TRBJ1-3, reads SAVISQKPSRDICQRGTSLTIQCQVDSQVTMMFWYRQQPGQSLTLIATANQGSEATYESGFVIDKFPISRPNLTFSTLTVSNMSPEDSSIYLCSVEVRRDKTLSGNTIYFGEGSWLTVV.

The V call is TRBV7-9, the J call TRBJ1-1; a weak D match, TRBD1 (6 bases). V lost 8 bases and J lost 0, with 25 bases in between. This CDR3 comprises 18 residues. Per the germline V gene, CDR1 is SEHNR and CDR2 is FQNEAQ (reference sequence). The CDR3 reads CASQKGQGRVWMNTEAFF. The DNA for the CDR3 is TGTGCCAGCCAGAAGGGGCAGGGGAGGGTTTGGATGAACACTGAAGCTTTCTTT.

The chain links TRBV28 to TRBJ1-4; D gene uncertain. Germline loops: CDR1 MDHEN, CDR2 SYDVKM. The ends were cut back, 10 bases at V and 7 bases at J, with 13 bases in the middle. The CDR3 is made up of 12 amino acids. CDR3 region: CATSVDPEKLFF. In nucleotides, the CDR3 is TGTGCCACCTCTGTCGACCCTGAAAAACTGTTTTTT.

The V call is TRBV6-4, the J call TRBJ1-2; TRBD1 is a possible D gene (6 bases). The germline gives CDR1 MRHNA, CDR2 SNTAGT. Trimming left V 0 bases short and J 2 bases short, with 16 bases between. The CDR3 contains 17 residues. The CDR3 loop reads CASSDSVAGTWNYGYTF. The CDR3 DNA follows: TGTGCCAGCAGTGACTCGGTGGCCGGGACATGGAACTATGGCTACACCTTC.

V is TRBV6-5 and J is TRBJ1-1; tentative D call: TRBD1 (6 bases). Trimming stripped 7 bases from V and 3 bases from J, with 12 bases between. This CDR3 is built from 13 residues. CDR1 is MNHEY, CDR2 SVGAGI, per germline. The CDR3 sequence: CASTLHRDTEAFF. For the CDR3, the DNA is TGTGCCAGCACCCTGCACAGGGACACTGAAGCTTTCTTT.